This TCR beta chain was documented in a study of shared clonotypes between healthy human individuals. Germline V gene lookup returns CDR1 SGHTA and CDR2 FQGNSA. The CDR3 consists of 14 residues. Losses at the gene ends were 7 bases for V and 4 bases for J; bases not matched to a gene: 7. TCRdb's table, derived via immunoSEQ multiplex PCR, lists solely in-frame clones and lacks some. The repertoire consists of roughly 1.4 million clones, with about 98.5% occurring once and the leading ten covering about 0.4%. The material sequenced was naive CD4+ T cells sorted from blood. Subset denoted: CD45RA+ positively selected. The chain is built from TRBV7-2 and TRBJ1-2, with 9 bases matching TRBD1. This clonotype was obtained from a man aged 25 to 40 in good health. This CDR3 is CASKLGQGAYGYTF. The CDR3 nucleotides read TGTGCCAGCAAGTTGGGACAGGGTGCCTATGGCTACACCTTC.